This T cell receptor beta chain was identified in a study of T cell repertoires in cytomegalovirus infection (dated by TCRdb to between 2018 and 2021). Regarding the research as a whole: Alongside well-studied HLA-B-restricted epitopes, the peptide stimulations were aimed at recently identified HLA-C-restricted CMV epitopes, whose presentation resists viral immunomodulation. Because public TCR beta signatures pointed to carriage of CMV infection together with the matching HLA type, the HLA type of each donor mattered for the analysis.

General conclusions and limits of the study: Carriers of CMV infection plus the relevant HLA type were discriminated by the cumulative frequency of public TCR beta family members in the study cohort and in an independent 352-donor cohort. The ex vivo response was dominated by HLA-C-restricted CMV-specific TCR beta clonotypes, which also provided the single most frequent clonotype in two of eight donors.

The treatment or condition label on this specimen signifies: in vitro stimulation with specific CMV peptide epitopes to enrich CMV-specific T cells. These reads were obtained on an Illumina HiSeq 1500. TCRdb itself trimmed the public reads at Q25 with fastp, ran MiXCR and retained productive beta chains. Every distinct CDR3 protein forms one entry, paired with its most common genes and DNA. The sample has some 940,000 distinct CDR3 sequences on record, around 30% of them singletons. Of the sample, about an eighth falls within the top ten clones. Per the germline V gene, SGHTA is the CDR1 and FQGNSA is the CDR2. The V end loses 3 bases and the J end loses 13 bases, and a stretch of 16 bases separates them. The CDR3 covers 12 residues, taking in both the cysteine and the phenylalanine. The sequence is cut down to CDR3 DNA, 36 bases in frame from base 1. This clonotype was found many times. Its target antigen remains unknown. Base quality data are lacking; no much larger clone is found one base away.

The receptor comes from a human donor in good health (CMV status not recorded). Some clones in this sample may be carry-over from other donors' samples. The source was cultured CD8+ T cells from PBMCs, collected from culture after CMV antigen stimulation. The chain uses TRBV7-2 and TRBJ2-7, with a weak D call of TRBD2 (6 bases match). The sequenced DNA: TGTGCCAGCAGCTTTTTGGGTCGGGACTCCTACTTC. It encodes CASSFLGRDSYF.